This TCR beta chain was profiled in a study of PD-L1 blockade in urothelial cancer. Study details: Around 2014 therapy began: atezolizumab 1,200 mg intravenously every 3 weeks. About nine tenths of the roughly 30 patients were men who had bladder-origin urothelial cancer. Study-level findings and limits: A below-median TCR clonality in blood before treatment predicted better survival.

Details on this clone: Its antigen remains unidentified.

Described time point: peripheral blood 6 weeks after treatment start. From germline, CDR1 is MDHEN and CDR2 SYDVKM. V shed 7 bases and J shed 5 bases, with 11 bases lying between them. The CDR3 has 13 residues. Sequencing was performed with immunoSEQ multiplex PCR; in TCRdb, only in-frame clones are kept and a portion is missing. In the table there are tens of thousands of clones, over 75% of which are singletons. The TCR comes from a man aged 45-65 years with urothelial cancer. The specimen comprised PBMCs, sampled around atezolizumab (anti-PD-L1) treatment. The chain carries TRBV28 and TRBJ1-4; tentatively, D is TRBD1 (5 bases). CDR3 bases: TGTGCCAGCACCCTGACAGTAAATGAAAAACTGTTTTTT. Its translation: CASTLTVNEKLFF. The entire variable domain, with the rest obtained from reference TRBV28 and TRBJ1-4, is as follows: DVKVTQSSRYLVKRTGEKVFLECVQDMDHENMFWYRQDPGLGLRLIYFSYDVKMKEKGDIPEGYSVSREKKERFSLILESASTNQTSMYLCASTLTVNEKLFFGSGTQLSVL.